These 22 T cell receptor beta chains were all obtained from the same sample, sequenced in a study of blood T cells in healthy people across ages. It was with a sample-barcoded 5' primer and a J-beta primer mix that a second PCR of about 6 to 11 cycles was run. TCRdb re-called the 5' RACE reads through MiXCR, storing one row per CDR3 protein. The sample has about 1,600,000 distinct CDR3 sequences; 40% to 50% are singletons. Sequencing was carried out using blood. The origin of the receptors is a young woman in good health.

V usage is TRBV7-3 and J usage is TRBJ2-1, with 8 bases matching TRBD2. CDR3 length equals 16 residues. The germline V gene has CDR1 SGHTA and CDR2 FQGTGA. J gave up 9 bases and V 5 bases, and 15 bases lay outside the gene matches. CDR3 sequence (DNA): TGTGCCAGCAGCATCCCTTCGGGGGGGCCTGGGAGTGAGCAGTTCTTC. Protein: CASSIPSGGPGSEQFF.

As for this clonotype: A much more abundant neighbour one base away suggests this may be a read error. This chain uses TRBV5-1 with TRBJ2-1; no definite D call. The germline CDR1 and CDR2 sequences are SGHRS and YFSETQ. The CDR3 runs to 13 residues. Here the CDR3 DNA reads TGCGCCAGCAGCTTTCGAGGAAACAATGAGGAGTTCTTC. Encoded protein: CASSFRGNNEEFF.

The table lists this clonotype with a count of one. The chain combines TRBV7-8 with TRBJ2-7, with 8 bases identical to TRBD2. The CDR3 runs to 15 residues. Trimming cost V 5 bases and J 6 bases; bases outside gene matches: 12. Germline-derived CDR1 and CDR2 are SGHVS and FQNEAQ. CDR3 DNA: TGTGCCAGCAGCCCGCTGGGGACTAGGGGCGCCGAGCAGTACTTC. Amino acids: CASSPLGTRGAEQYF.

The chain recombines TRBV6-5 with TRBJ2-6; perhaps TRBD2 as D (7 bases). The CDR3 covers 15 residues. The germline gives CDR1 MNHEY, CDR2 SVGAGI. The V gene lost 2 bases and the J gene lost 10 bases, with 15 bases spanning the gap. For the CDR3, the DNA is TGTGCCAGCAGTTACATCGTAGGGAGGGGGAACGTCCTGACTTTC. Its protein is CASSYIVGRGNVLTF.

In its sample, this clonotype was seen a few times. The genes are TRBV7-9 and TRBJ2-1, with TRBD2 as a possible D gene (6 bases). The CDR3 is made up of 14 amino acids. Germline CDR1 is SEHNR and CDR2 is FQNEAQ (reference sequence). Trimming removed 7 bases from V and 3 bases from J, with 13 bases in between. The CDR3 reads CASTQAGFYNEQFF. The CDR3 nucleotides are TGTGCCAGCACCCAAGCGGGTTTCTACAATGAGCAGTTCTTC. Full variable domain (outside the CDR3, taken from reference TRBV7-9 and TRBJ2-1): DTGVSQNPRHKITKRGQNVTFRCDPISEHNRLYWYRQTLGQGPEFLTYFQNEAQLEKSRLLSDRFSAERPKGSFSTLEIQRTEQGDSAMYLCASTQAGFYNEQFFGPGTRLTVL.

The chain joins TRBV18 to TRBJ2-3; 10 bases are shared with TRBD2. V dropped 10 bases and J dropped 5; count of bases not matched to a gene: 24. The CDR3 length is 19 residues. Germline CDR1 KGHSH, CDR2 LQKENI. CDR3 coding DNA: TGTGCCAACTACCCGCCCCTGACTGAGCGGGGGGGCCGGGGAGATACGCAGTATTTT. Translating gives CANYPPLTERGGRGDTQYF.

This clonotype was seen just once. This sequence joins TRBV12-3 or TRBV12-4 and TRBJ2-5; D might be TRBD2 (5 bases). The CDR3 has 12 amino acids. V lost 3 bases and J lost 11, with 13 bases in between. The CDR3 DNA sequence: TGTGCCAGCAGTTTTGGGGAGTCTGAGCAGTACTTC. Encoded protein: CASSFGESEQYF.

The gene calls are TRBV5-1 and TRBJ2-3; D not certain. Trimming removed 4 bases from V and 13 bases from J, with 22 bases in between. This CDR3 spans 14 amino acids. Germline-derived CDR1 and CDR2 are SGHRS and YFSETQ. The CDR3 spells CASSLNAVPDSEYF. The CDR3 DNA sequence: TGCGCCAGCAGCCTGAACGCAGTGCCGGATAGTGAGTATTTT. Drawing the rest from reference TRBV5-1 and TRBJ2-3, the complete variable domain is KAGVTQTPRYLIKTRGQQVTLSCSPISGHRSVSWYQQTPGQGLQFLFEYFSETQRNKGNFPGRFSGRQFSNSRSEMNVSTLELGDSALYLCASSLNAVPDSEYFGPGTRLTVL.

The sample holds one count of this clonotype. At one boundary the junction diverges from the germline segment, which might be a read error. V gene TRBV11-3 combines with J gene TRBJ2-1; D uncertain. This CDR3 has 14 residues. CDR1 is SGHNT, CDR2 YENEEA, per germline. DNA for the CDR3: TGTGCCAGCAGCCCCTTGAGCTCCCACAATGAGCAGTTCTTC. Translation gives CASSPLSSHNEQFF.

The table lists this clonotype with a few counts. The V and J genes are TRBV24-1 and TRBJ1-1; 8 nucleotides line up with TRBD1. CDR3 length: 15 residues. V was pared by 4 bases and J by 3 bases, with 6 bases of the junction left unmatched. Per germline, CDR1 KGHDR and CDR2 SFDVKD. This chain's CDR3 is CATSEGGQGHTEAFF. DNA for the CDR3: TGTGCCACCAGTGAAGGAGGACAGGGCCACACTGAAGCTTTCTTT.

With respect to this clonotype: One end of the junction is discordant with germline, which a read error may explain. The V gene is TRBV28, the J gene TRBJ1-2; D uncertain. The germline gives CDR1 MDHEN, CDR2 SYDVKM. The CDR3 length is 14 residues. As DNA, the CDR3 is TGTGTCAGCAGTTTATTGGGAGAGAACTATGGCTACACCTTC. Protein: CVSSLLGENYGYTF.

This clonotype has only a few counts. V and J are TRBV2 and TRBJ2-4; D gene uncertain. Trimming stripped 4 bases from V and 0 bases from J, with 13 bases between. CDR1 is SNHLY, CDR2 FYNNEI, per germline. The CDR3 loop spans 16 amino acids. CDR3 DNA sequence: TGTGCCAGCAGTGGGCTAGGCCTACTAGCCAAAAACATTCAGTACTTC. Translating it yields CASSGLGLLAKNIQYF.

The chain recombines TRBV10-3 with TRBJ1-2; the D gene is possibly TRBD1 (5 bases). The CDR3 consists of 14 residues. The V end was cut by 6 bases, the J end by 4 bases, with 15 bases between. Germline lookup yields CDR1 ENHRY and CDR2 SYGVKD. The DNA of the CDR3 is TGTGCCATCAGGTCGGGATCAGGGCCCTATGGCTACACCTTC. As protein: CAIRSGSGPYGYTF.

The rearrangement links TRBV10-3 to TRBJ2-7; 14 nucleotides match TRBD2. CDR3 length: 18 amino acids. Germline CDR1 ENHRY, CDR2 SYGVKD. Trimming cost V 5 bases and J 2 bases; bases outside gene matches: 11. As DNA, the CDR3 is TGTGCCATCAGTTTGCCTCGGACTAGCGGGGGGCCCACCTACGAGCAGTACTTC. Translated: CAISLPRTSGGPTYEQYF.

The chain carries TRBV7-2 and TRBJ2-1; D might be TRBD1 (6 bases). The CDR3 consists of 16 residues. The germline V and J ends were trimmed by 3 bases and 10 bases, with 22 bases remaining between them. Germline CDR1 is SGHTA and CDR2 is FQGNSA. CDR3 coding DNA: TGTGCCAGCAGCTTGGCTGGGGGCGCAAAACTGAGGGAGCAGTTCTTC. Amino acid sequence: CASSLAGGAKLREQFF.

This clonotype was picked up a small number of times. The V call is TRBV2, the J call TRBJ1-4, with 10 bases matching TRBD1. The ends lost 4 bases at V and 1 base at J; junction bases unmatched: 12. This CDR3 has 19 amino acids. Germline assignment: CDR1 SNHLY and CDR2 FYNNEI. The CDR3 DNA is TGTGCCAGCAGTGGTAGTCGTGAGGGACAGGGGAGAACTAATGAAAAACTGTTTTTT. Amino acids: CASSGSREGQGRTNEKLFF.

This clonotype was seen only a few times. This sequence joins TRBV5-1 and TRBJ2-1, with D possibly matching TRBD2 (6 bases). Germline-derived CDR1 and CDR2 are SGHRS and YFSETQ. V was shortened by 0 bases and J by 0 bases, with 28 bases between the two germline ends. This CDR3 comprises 22 residues. The CDR3 loop reads CASSLGGGFAYRRQISYNEQFF. In DNA, the CDR3 is TGCGCCAGCAGCTTGGGTGGGGGGTTTGCATATCGGCGGCAGATCTCCTACAATGAGCAGTTCTTC.

V usage is TRBV2 and J usage is TRBJ2-5; 11 bases match TRBD1. V was pared by 6 bases and J by 9 bases, with 9 bases of the junction left unmatched. The CDR3 has 14 residues. Germline V gene data show CDR1 as SNHLY and CDR2 as FYNNEI. The CDR3 DNA is TGTGCCAGCAGCCTAAGGACAGGGGGCGAGGCCCAGTACTTC. It translates to CASSLRTGGEAQYF.

This clonotype occurred once. V and J are TRBV11-2 and TRBJ2-1; D is unclear. V lost 5 bases and J 0 bases, leaving 14 bases between the germline ends. Germline V gene data show CDR1 as SGHAT and CDR2 as FQNNGV. The CDR3 contains 16 residues. The CDR3 DNA is TGTGCCAGCAGCGCCCGCCCAGAGAGCTCCTACAATGAGCAGTTCTTC. Translated: CASSARPESSYNEQFF.

The CDR3 sequence: CASSQNYGTASSYNSPLHF. CDR3 DNA sequence: TGCGCCAGCAGTCAAAACTACGGGACGGCGAGCTCCTATAATTCACCCCTCCACTTT. V gene TRBV23-1 combines with J gene TRBJ1-6, with D possibly being TRBD1 (5 bases). TRBV23-1 is an ORF, with its function uncertain. V lost 2 bases and J 0 bases, leaving 17 bases between the germline ends. This CDR3 has 19 amino acids.

In this sample, this clonotype turned up a few times. The chain combines TRBV30 with TRBJ1-2; 8 positions match TRBD1. The CDR3 runs 10 residues. V lost 7 bases to trimming and J lost 10 bases; unmatched junction nucleotides: 5. Germline CDR1 reads GTSNPN; CDR2 reads SVGIG (reference sequence). CDR3 DNA sequence: TGTGCCTCCGGACAGGGCGACTACACCTTC. Amino acids: CASGQGDYTF.

The J gene is TRBJ1-5, the V gene TRBV6-5; TRBD1 might be the D (5 bases). Trimming removed 5 bases at V and 3 bases at J, with 17 bases between. Germline V gene data show CDR1 as MNHEY and CDR2 as SVGAGI. The CDR3 is 16 residues long. CDR3 sequence (DNA): TGTGCCAGCAGTCCGGGGGTCGGGCAGATCAATCAGCCCCAGCATTTT. It yields the protein CASSPGVGQINQPQHF.